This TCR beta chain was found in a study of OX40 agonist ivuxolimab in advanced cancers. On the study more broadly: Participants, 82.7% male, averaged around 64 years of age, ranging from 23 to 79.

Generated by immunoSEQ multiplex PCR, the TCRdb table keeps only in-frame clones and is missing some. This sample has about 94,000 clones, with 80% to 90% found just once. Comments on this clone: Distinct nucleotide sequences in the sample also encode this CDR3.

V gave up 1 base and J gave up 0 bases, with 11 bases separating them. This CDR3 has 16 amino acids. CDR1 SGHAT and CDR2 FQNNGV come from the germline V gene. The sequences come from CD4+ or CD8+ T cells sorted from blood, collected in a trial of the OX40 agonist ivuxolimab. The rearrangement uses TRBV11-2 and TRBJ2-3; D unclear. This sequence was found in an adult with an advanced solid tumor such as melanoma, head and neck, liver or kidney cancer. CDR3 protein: CASSLGAGGSTDTQYF. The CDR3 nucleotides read TGTGCCAGCAGCTTAGGGGCTGGTGGAAGCACAGATACGCAGTATTTT. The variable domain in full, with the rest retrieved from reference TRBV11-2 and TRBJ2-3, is EAGVAQSPRYKIIEKRQSVAFWCNPISGHATLYWYQQILGQGPKLLIQFQNNGVVDDSQLPKDRFSAERLKGVDSTLKIQPAKLEDSAVYLCASSLGAGGSTDTQYFGPGTRLTVL.